One TCR beta chain is described in this entry. Participants, about 18 to 100 years old, spanned under 25 US areas. The germline CDR1 and CDR2 sequences are KGHSH and LQKENI. V lost 6 bases to trimming and J lost 5 bases, with 16 bases between them. This CDR3 region has 14 residues. Using immunoSEQ multiplex PCR, the repertoire was profiled, and TCRdb retains in-frame clones only, with some absent. The sample gives approximately 300,000 clones, 92% of which show up once; about 18% is in the top ten. This record comes from a study of blood T cell repertoires in COVID-19. V is TRBV18 and J is TRBJ1-2, with D tentatively TRBD1 (6 bases). Sequencing was performed on PBMCs or T cells enriched from blood (not recorded which). This clonotype originated in a woman aged 25 to 39 who had recovered from COVID-19. As DNA, the CDR3 is TGTGCCAGCTCGCCTACCAAACAGGGATATGGCTACACCTTC. Translating gives CASSPTKQGYGYTF.